The 32 T cell receptor beta chains presented below share a single source sample, sequenced in a study of shared clonotypes between healthy human individuals. The assay was immunoSEQ multiplex PCR, and TCRdb's table has in-frame clones only and misses some. The sample gives some 2.3 million clones, 90% to 95% of which show up once; 0.35% to 0.5% is in the top ten. Sequencing was carried out using naive CD4+ T cells from PBMCs. Stated subset: CD45RA+ positively selected. The origin of the receptors is a man younger than 35 in good health. Some clones in this sample may be carry-over from other donors' samples.

This clone came up once. The rearrangement uses TRBV27 and TRBJ1-1; a weak D match, TRBD1 (5 bases). The V end was cut by 6 bases, the J end by 9 bases, with 14 bases between. There are 12 residues in the CDR3. The germline gives CDR1 MNHEY, CDR2 SMNVEV (reference sequence). CDR3 loop: CASRLVGAKAFF. The DNA for the CDR3 is TGTGCCAGCAGGCTGGTCGGGGCTAAAGCTTTCTTT.

The rearrangement uses TRBV6-5 and TRBJ1-1; TRBD1 might be the D (6 bases). Germline assignment: CDR1 MNHEY and CDR2 SVGAGI. V was trimmed by 4 bases and J by 1 base, leaving 16 bases between them. This CDR3 is built from 16 residues. The CDR3 sequence is CASSSPGGRRNTEAFF. The DNA for the CDR3 is TGTGCCAGCAGTTCCCCGGGGGGCAGGAGGAACACTGAAGCTTTCTTT.

This clone was recorded a few times. The chain recombines TRBV6-5 with TRBJ2-3; 8 bases fit TRBD2. The CDR3 runs to 14 residues. Germline loops: CDR1 MNHEY, CDR2 SVGAGI. V gave up 6 bases and J gave up 9 bases; unmatched junction bases: 11. CDR3 in DNA: TGTGCCAGCAGGCCGGGACACGGGGGGGGGACGCAGTATTTT. Protein product: CASRPGHGGGTQYF.

V and J are TRBV28 and TRBJ2-4; possible D gene TRBD1, 6 bases. The CDR3 runs 13 residues. Germline CDR1 is MDHEN and CDR2 is SYDVKM. Trimming took 7 bases from V and 8 from J, leaving 15 bases between them. As DNA, the CDR3 is TGTGCCAGCACGTTCAGGGGCCGGGACATTCAGTACTTC. This codes for CASTFRGRDIQYF.

CDR3 residues: CASSQDSFETQYF. CDR3 bases: TGTGCCAGCAGTCAGGACAGTTTCGAGACCCAGTACTTC. V gene TRBV5-4 combines with J gene TRBJ2-5; D perhaps matches TRBD1 (6 bases). The germline V and J ends were trimmed by 5 bases and 5 bases, with 13 bases remaining between them. The CDR3 contains 13 residues. CDR1 and CDR2 (germline): SGHNT, YYREEE (reference sequence).

Remarks on this clone: This sample also contains other DNA sequences that code for the same CDR3. The V call is TRBV28, the J call TRBJ1-5, with 7 positions matching TRBD1. The CDR3 spans 14 residues. The ends lost 4 bases at V and 4 bases at J; junction bases unmatched: 4. Looked up from germline, CDR1 is MDHEN and CDR2 is SYDVKM. This chain's CDR3 is CASSSGGGNQPQHF. DNA for the CDR3: TGTGCCAGCAGTTCAGGGGGGGGAAATCAGCCCCAGCATTTT.

With respect to this clone: The same CDR3 can be traced to other DNA sequences in this sample. The chain recombines TRBV6-5 with TRBJ1-5, with unresolved D. Deletions cut 4 bases from V and 4 bases from J, with 8 bases between. The CDR3 extends over 13 amino acids. Germline CDR1 reads MNHEY; CDR2 reads SVGAGI. CDR3 DNA sequence: TGTGCCAGCAGTTCCACACGAAATCAGCCCCAGCATTTT. This translates into CASSSTRNQPQHF.

This chain connects TRBV5-5 to TRBJ2-2, with TRBD1 identical over 8 bases. Per germline, CDR1 SGHKS and CDR2 YYEKEE (reference sequence). Germline trimming cut 0 bases from V and 8 bases from J; bases unmatched to any gene: 9. The CDR3 contains 16 residues. The CDR3 spells CASSLERPGGVGELFF. DNA of the CDR3: TGTGCCAGCAGCTTGGAGAGGCCAGGGGGCGTTGGGGAGCTGTTTTTT.

The chain has TRBV18 and TRBJ1-2, with D hard to call. V was trimmed by 3 bases and J by 2 bases, leaving 16 bases between them. Looked up from germline, CDR1 is KGHSH and CDR2 is LQKENI. This CDR3 spans 16 amino acids. The CDR3 DNA sequence: TGTGCCAGCTCACCGGACCCGATGGATAAAAACTATGGCTACACCTTC. Translated: CASSPDPMDKNYGYTF.

DNA of the CDR3: TGTGCCAGCAGCTTGGAGGGGACAGGGGGCTCACCCCTCCACTTT. Protein: CASSLEGTGGSPLHF. The gene calls are TRBV7-9 and TRBJ1-6; 12 bases map to TRBD1. CDR1 is SEHNR, CDR2 FQNEAQ, per germline (reference sequence). There are 15 residues in the CDR3. V shed 3 bases and J 10 bases; nucleotides not matched to a gene: 4.

This sequence joins TRBV25-1 and TRBJ2-7; D gene unclear. V gave up 3 bases and J gave up 5 bases, with 8 bases separating them. CDR1 is MGHDK, CDR2 SYGVNS, per germline. This CDR3 is built from 12 residues. CDR3 nucleotides: TGTGCCAGCAGTGAGGTAGCCCACGAGCAGTACTTC. Translated, it gives CASSEVAHEQYF.

The rearrangement joins TRBV5-1 to TRBJ2-5; weak D call: TRBD2 (6 bases). V gave up 4 bases and J gave up 2 bases, with 12 bases separating them. The CDR3 covers 14 residues. Germline V gene lookup returns CDR1 SGHRS and CDR2 YFSETQ. The DNA for the CDR3 is TGCGCCAGCAGCGCCCCTGCGGGGCAAGAGACCCAGTACTTC. Translation: CASSAPAGQETQYF.

The chain has TRBV20-1 and TRBJ2-1; no firm D call. Per germline, CDR1 DFQATT and CDR2 SNEGSKA (reference sequence). The germline V and J ends were trimmed by 5 bases and 12 bases, with 14 bases remaining between them. The CDR3 consists of 11 residues. CDR3: CSALGPPGQFF. The CDR3 region has the DNA TGCAGTGCTTTGGGTCCGCCTGGGCAGTTCTTC.

The gene calls are TRBV11-1 and TRBJ1-1, with D hard to call. V dropped 1 base and J dropped 4 bases, with 7 bases sitting between them. This CDR3 comprises 13 residues. Germline assignment: CDR1 SGHAT and CDR2 FQDESV (reference sequence). The CDR3 sequence: CASSLELGTEAFF. In DNA, the CDR3 is TGTGCCAGCAGCTTAGAGCTCGGCACTGAAGCTTTCTTT.

In nucleotides, the CDR3 is TGTGCCACCACTGCGACGGGGAGCTCCTACAATGAGCAGTTCTTC. This encodes CATTATGSSYNEQFF. V is TRBV6-1 and J is TRBJ2-1, with D possibly TRBD2 on 5 matching bases. The CDR3 spans 15 residues. Germline CDR1 MNHNS, CDR2 SASEGT. Trimming left V 10 bases short and J 0 bases short, with 16 bases between.

This rearrangement joins TRBV5-1 to TRBJ2-1; a possible D gene is TRBD1 (5 bases). CDR1 and CDR2 from the germline V gene are SGHRS and YFSETQ. This CDR3 contains 16 residues. Trimming cost V 2 bases and J 1 base, with 13 bases left between them. For the CDR3, the DNA is TGCGCCAGCAGCTTTGACGACAGAGTGTCCTACAATGAGCAGTTCTTC. This codes for CASSFDDRVSYNEQFF.

This clone was detected only once. V is TRBV5-1 and J is TRBJ2-7, with TRBD2 identical over 9 bases. With V trimmed by 6 bases and J by 5 bases, 12 bases remained unmatched. This CDR3 has 15 amino acids. CDR1 SGHRS and CDR2 YFSETQ come from the germline V gene. CDR3: CASNPAGGSGNEQYF. DNA for the CDR3: TGCGCCAGCAATCCAGCGGGGGGCTCCGGGAACGAGCAGTACTTC.

Only one count was recorded for this clone. V usage is TRBV19 and J usage is TRBJ2-1, with D perhaps matching TRBD1 or TRBD2 (5 bases each). Germline CDR1 reads LNHDA; CDR2 reads SQIVND (reference sequence). Trimming took 6 bases from V and 3 from J, leaving 18 bases between them. The CDR3 has 16 amino acids. The CDR3 nucleotides are TGTGCCAGTAGGGGGCTATGGGCGGGTGGCTACAATGAGCAGTTCTTC. Translating it yields CASRGLWAGGYNEQFF. Complete variable domain (other parts from reference TRBV19 and TRBJ2-1): DGGITQSPKYLFRKEGQNVTLSCEQNLNHDAMYWYRQDPGQGLRLIYYSQIVNDFQKGDIAEGYSVSREKKESFPLTVTSAQKNPTAFYLCASRGLWAGGYNEQFFGPGTRLTVL.

The chain has TRBV28 and TRBJ2-7, with TRBD2 matching 8 bases. This CDR3 has 12 residues. Germline values: CDR1 MDHEN, CDR2 SYDVKM. Trimming at V came to 6 bases and at J to 3 bases, leaving 1 base not matched to a gene. The CDR3 sequence is CASRSGSYEQYF. The CDR3 DNA reads as TGTGCCAGCAGAAGCGGGAGCTACGAGCAGTACTTC. The full variable domain, with the rest looked up from reference TRBV28 and TRBJ2-7, is DVKVTQSSRYLVKRTGEKVFLECVQDMDHENMFWYRQDPGLGLRLIYFSYDVKMKEKGDIPEGYSVSREKKERFSLILESASTNQTSMYLCASRSGSYEQYFGPGTRLTVT.

V gene TRBV21-1 combines with J gene TRBJ1-2. TRBV21-1 is reported as a pseudogene. The CDR3 runs 13 residues. CDR3 amino acids: CASRRGSNYGYTF. Here the CDR3 DNA reads TGTGCCAGCAGGCGGGGGTCGAACTATGGCTACACCTTC.

This sequence joins TRBV7-3 and TRBJ1-1; D gene ambiguous. Per germline, CDR1 SGHTA and CDR2 FQGTGA. Trimming removed 2 bases from V and 8 bases from J, with 12 bases in between. This CDR3 spans 13 amino acids. CDR3 sequence reads: CASSLDAGAEAFF. The CDR3 nucleotides are TGTGCCAGCAGCTTAGATGCAGGAGCCGAAGCTTTCTTT.

The chain couples TRBV27 to TRBJ1-5, with D possibly matching TRBD1 (6 bases). Germline CDR1 is MNHEY and CDR2 is SMNVEV (reference sequence). The CDR3 runs to 16 residues. With 0 bases removed from V and 5 bases from J, the gap between germline ends came to 14 bases. CDR3 in amino acids: CASSLSGHRVDQPQHF. The CDR3 DNA is TGTGCCAGCAGTTTATCCGGACACAGGGTAGATCAGCCCCAGCATTTT.

The chain has TRBV15 and TRBJ1-1; 10 nucleotides match TRBD1. Germline V gene sequence: CDR1 LNHNV, CDR2 YYDKDF (reference sequence). The CDR3 is 16 amino acids. Trimming at V came to 1 base and at J to 4 bases, leaving 6 bases not matched to a gene. The CDR3 protein is CATSRARTGGATEAFF. CDR3 coding DNA: TGTGCCACCAGCAGAGCTCGGACAGGGGGAGCCACTGAAGCTTTCTTT.

V and J are TRBV13 and TRBJ1-3; perhaps TRBD1 as D (5 bases). CDR3 length: 19 amino acids. Trimming took 0 bases from V and 0 from J, leaving 18 bases between them. Germline V gene sequence: CDR1 PRHDT, CDR2 FYEKMQ (reference sequence). The DNA for the CDR3 is TGTGCCAGCAGCTTAGGCCCCTCTGGGACTCTTAGCTCTGGAAACACCATATATTTT. Protein product: CASSLGPSGTLSSGNTIYF. The entire variable domain, with the rest obtained from reference TRBV13 and TRBJ1-3, is as follows: AAGVIQSPRHLIKEKRETATLKCYPIPRHDTVYWYQQGPGQDPQFLISFYEKMQSDKGSIPDRFSAQQFSDYHSELNMSSLELGDSALYFCASSLGPSGTLSSGNTIYFGEGSWLTVV.

The chain employs TRBV15 and TRBJ2-3, with no clear D. The V and J ends lost 0 bases and 0 bases respectively, with 4 bases between them. In germline, CDR1 is LNHNV, CDR2 YYDKDF (reference sequence). This CDR3 contains 14 residues. CDR3 nucleotides: TGTGCCACCAGCAGAGAGTCTAGCACAGATACGCAGTATTTT. This gives the protein CATSRESSTDTQYF.

In this sample, this clone turned up once. The sample has other DNA sequences that encode this CDR3 too. The chain couples TRBV4-3 to TRBJ2-7; TRBD2 matches 8 bases. Germline V gene sequence: CDR1 LGHNA, CDR2 YSLEER. V shed 0 bases, J shed 3 bases, and the junction held 1 base outside the gene matches. The CDR3 is 14 residues long. CDR3: CASSQELAVYEQYF. The CDR3, as DNA: TGCGCCAGCAGCCAAGAACTAGCGGTCTACGAGCAGTACTTC.

This clone was seen a few times. V and J are TRBV30 and TRBJ1-5; D perhaps matches TRBD1 (5 bases). The CDR3 has 13 residues. The V and J ends lost 5 bases and 1 base respectively, with 9 bases between them. Germline V gene data show CDR1 as GTSNPN and CDR2 as SVGIG (reference sequence). The CDR3 protein is CAWGGGSNQPQHF. As DNA, the CDR3 is TGTGCCTGGGGTGGGGGGAGCAATCAGCCCCAGCATTTT.

The chain carries TRBV6-4 and TRBJ2-1; 11 nucleotides agree with TRBD2. Losses at the gene ends were 4 bases for V and 9 bases for J; bases not matched to a gene: 2. The germline V gene encodes CDR1 MRHNA and CDR2 SNTAGT. There are 13 residues in the CDR3. CDR3 sequence: CASSGLAGGEQFF. The CDR3 DNA reads TGTGCCAGCAGTGGGCTAGCGGGAGGTGAGCAGTTCTTC.

The CDR3 DNA sequence: TGTGCCAGCAGCTTGGCAGGAGCGTTTGAAGCTTTCTTT. Protein: CASSLAGAFEAFF. The rearrangement uses TRBV11-2 and TRBJ1-1; D not certain. The V end lost 3 bases, the J end lost 7 bases, and 12 bases lay between the germline ends. Germline V CDR1 and CDR2: SGHAT, FQNNGV. This CDR3 is built from 13 residues.

The V and J genes are TRBV7-3 and TRBJ2-5, with D possibly being TRBD1 (6 bases). Looked up from germline, CDR1 is SGHTA and CDR2 is FQGTGA. The CDR3 length is 13 residues. The V gene lost 2 bases and the J gene lost 3 bases, with 7 bases spanning the gap. The CDR3 region is CASSLRTEETQYF. In DNA form, the CDR3 reads TGTGCCAGCAGCTTACGGACAGAAGAGACCCAGTACTTC.

V and J are TRBV6-1 and TRBJ1-1; D may be TRBD1 (5 bases). The V end was cut by 3 bases, the J end by 3 bases, with 20 bases between. This CDR3 has 17 residues. Per the germline V gene, CDR1 is MNHNS and CDR2 is SASEGT. The CDR3 here is CASSEYPGRGFYTEAFF. CDR3 DNA sequence: TGTGCCAGCAGTGAGTATCCGGGACGGGGGTTTTACACTGAAGCTTTCTTT.

The chain links TRBV9 to TRBJ2-1; D not certain. This CDR3 comprises 12 residues. Germline-derived CDR1 and CDR2 are SGDLS and YYNGEE. V dropped 7 bases and J dropped 8 bases, with 13 bases sitting between them. In DNA, the CDR3 is TGTGCCAGCGGAAAAGTAGGGTATGAGCAGTTCTTC. Residues: CASGKVGYEQFF.